This T cell receptor beta chain was found in a study of neurological immune-mediated disorders. The unsorted libraries were prepared from 2 million PBMCs (stored at -80 C). A single record per CDR3 protein comes from TCRdb applying MiXCR to the 5' RACE reads. The repertoire holds about 52,000 distinct CDR3 sequences, with 3.8% as singletons. This clonotype was counted at least ten times. The receptor was isolated from a man aged 55 to 70 with multiple sclerosis. What was sequenced was PBMCs.

In nucleotides, the CDR3 is TGCAGTGCTAGTGGGTTTAGGGGGGCCACCGGGGAGCTGTTTTTT. It codes for CSASGFRGATGELFF. The rearrangement uses TRBV20-1 and TRBJ2-2; possibly TRBD1 or TRBD2 for D (6 bases each). This CDR3 is 15 amino acids long. V shed 3 bases and J shed 4 bases, with 15 bases lying between them. Germline V gives CDR1 DFQATT, CDR2 SNEGSKA (reference sequence).